This is a list of T cell receptor beta chains from one sample in a study of T-cell memory formation after mild COVID-19. TCRdb re-called the 5' RACE reads through MiXCR, storing one row per CDR3 protein. The table shows about 310,000 distinct CDR3 sequences, with 15% to 20% occurring only once. The specimen was PBMCs or a T cell subset sorted from them (not recorded which). The receptor source for this set is a man younger than 30 who had mild COVID-19 (a few samples of this study predate the infection). Cell type and time point are not known. The CDR3 runs from the conserved cysteine through the conserved F or W.

v_gene: TRBV15
CDR3aa: CATSRDPRFSTYGYTF

v_gene: TRBV7-9
CDR3aa: CASSFLPGQGTNEKLFF

v_gene: TRBV20-1
CDR3aa: CSARRAVSYEQYF

v_gene: TRBV6-5
CDR3aa: CASRPRVAPGYEAFF

v_gene: TRBV12-3/TRBV12-4
CDR3aa: CASSLGQGIDYEQYF

v_gene: TRBV9
CDR3aa: CASSVQLASGAQYF

v_gene: TRBV6-6
CDR3aa: CASSRSQSGGRTDTQYF

v_gene: TRBV7-9
CDR3aa: CASSLVPGSQETQYF

v_gene: TRBV4-3
CDR3aa: CASSQDFNREETQYF

v_gene: TRBV14
CDR3aa: CASSPREGAHSTYGYTF

v_gene: TRBV4-3
CDR3aa: CASSQKGRVGGRENNEQFF

v_gene: TRBV18
CDR3aa: CASSPGSTEAFF

v_gene: TRBV27
CDR3aa: CASSWNSNQPQHF

v_gene: TRBV7-6
CDR3aa: CASSLGGKQFF

v_gene: TRBV20-1
CDR3aa: CSAMGLGETQYF

v_gene: TRBV4-2
CDR3aa: CASSLTSATSTDTQYF

v_gene: TRBV14
CDR3aa: CASSSRTRRTDTQYF

v_gene: TRBV6-6
CDR3aa: CASSDSFGGQYEQYF

v_gene: TRBV10-3
CDR3aa: CAIRTSGGDNEQFF

v_gene: TRBV29-1
CDR3aa: CSVVGPPKANEQYF

v_gene: TRBV7-6
CDR3aa: CASSRINTEAFF

v_gene: TRBV6-2/TRBV6-3
CDR3aa: CASLRTGASYNEQFF

v_gene: TRBV5-1
CDR3aa: CASRLGGENTEAFF

v_gene: TRBV20-1
CDR3aa: CSARDPLTGASKNIQYF

v_gene: TRBV4-1
CDR3aa: CASSQEPEQGFGYTF

v_gene: TRBV4-2
CDR3aa: CASSQDTLAETQYF

v_gene: TRBV5-5
CDR3aa: CASSFQMGQGNQPQHF

v_gene: TRBV27
CDR3aa: CASSFAGDTQYF

v_gene: TRBV7-9
CDR3aa: CASSLARQGAYNEQFF

v_gene: TRBV6-6
CDR3aa: CATRQGAGLRTQYF

v_gene: TRBV12-3/TRBV12-4
CDR3aa: CASSPAQGTYEQYF

v_gene: TRBV7-8
CDR3aa: CASSPRAGEETQYF

v_gene: TRBV7-9
CDR3aa: CASSLGLSPLETQYF

v_gene: TRBV19
CDR3aa: CASRSRNNQPQHF

v_gene: TRBV20-1
CDR3aa: CSANLRGENTIYF

v_gene: TRBV7-2
CDR3aa: CASSLEWGGGPNEKLIF

v_gene: TRBV5-1
CDR3aa: CASSLDAGGALRELFF